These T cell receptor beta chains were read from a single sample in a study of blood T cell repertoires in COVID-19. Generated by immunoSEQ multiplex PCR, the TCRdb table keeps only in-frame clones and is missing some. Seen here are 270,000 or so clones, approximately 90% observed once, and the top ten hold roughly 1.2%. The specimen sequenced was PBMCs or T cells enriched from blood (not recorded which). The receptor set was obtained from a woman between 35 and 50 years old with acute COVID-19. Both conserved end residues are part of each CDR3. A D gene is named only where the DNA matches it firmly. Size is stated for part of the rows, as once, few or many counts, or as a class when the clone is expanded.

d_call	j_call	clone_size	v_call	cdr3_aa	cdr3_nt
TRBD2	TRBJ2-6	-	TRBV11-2	CASSLAPTSGIGGANVLTF	TGTGCCAGCAGTCTAGCCCCGACTAGCGGGATTGGTGGGGCCAACGTCCTGACTTTC
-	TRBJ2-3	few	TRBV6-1	CASSEHRPTTDTQYF	TGTGCCAGCAGTGAACACAGGCCGACCACAGATACGCAGTATTTT
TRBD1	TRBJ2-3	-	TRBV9	CASSVAQGARAYNPFSTDTQYF	TGTGCCAGCAGCGTAGCACAGGGGGCGAGGGCTTATAATCCTTTTAGCACAGATACGCAGTATTTT
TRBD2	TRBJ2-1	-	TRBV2	CASSPSGIGTYNEQFF	TGTGCCAGCAGTCCTAGCGGGATTGGAACCTACAATGAGCAGTTCTTC
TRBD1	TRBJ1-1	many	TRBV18	CASYFTGGGILNTEAFF	TGTGCCAGCTATTTCACAGGGGGCGGGATCCTGAACACTGAAGCTTTCTTT
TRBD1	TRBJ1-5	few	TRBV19	CASSIRDRDRQPQHF	TGTGCCAGTAGTATCAGGGACAGGGACCGACAGCCCCAGCATTTT
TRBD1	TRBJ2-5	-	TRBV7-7	CASSLGQGRQETQYF	TGTGCTAGCAGCTTAGGACAGGGGCGGCAAGAGACCCAGTACTTC
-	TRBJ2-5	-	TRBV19	CASSWSREGLGETQYF	TGTGCCAGTAGTTGGTCCAGGGAAGGCCTGGGAGAGACCCAGTACTTC
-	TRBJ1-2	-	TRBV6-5	CASSYSRALGYGYTF	TGTGCCAGCAGTTACTCGAGGGCGTTGGGCTATGGCTACACCTTC
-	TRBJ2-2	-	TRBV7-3	CASSFSAGELFF	TGTGCCAGCAGCTTCAGTGCCGGGGAGCTGTTTTTT
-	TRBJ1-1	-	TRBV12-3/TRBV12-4	CASSHGHNTEAFF	TGTGCCAGCAGTCACGGACATAACACTGAAGCTTTCTTT
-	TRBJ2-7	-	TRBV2	CASSDDRFPYEQYF	TGTGCCAGCAGCGATGACAGGTTTCCCTACGAGCAGTACTTC
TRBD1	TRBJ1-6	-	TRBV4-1	CASSTRDRSNSPLHF	TGCGCCAGCAGCACCCGGGACAGGTCCAATTCACCCCTCCACTTT
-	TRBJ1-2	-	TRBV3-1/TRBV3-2	CASSQDPGNYGYTF	TGTGCCAGCAGCCAAGATCCGGGTAACTATGGCTACACCTTC
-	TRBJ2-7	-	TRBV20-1	CSASIPVGVGYEQYF	TGCAGTGCTAGTATCCCTGTGGGAGTCGGCTACGAGCAGTACTTC
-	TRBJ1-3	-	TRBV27	CASRQVPGNTIYF	TGTGCCAGCAGACAGGTTCCTGGAAACACCATATATTTT
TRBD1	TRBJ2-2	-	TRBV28	CATRDRATGELFF	TGTGCCACCCGGGACAGGGCCACCGGGGAGCTGTTTTTT
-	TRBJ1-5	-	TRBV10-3	CAIRGEGRGQPQHF	TGTGCCATCAGGGGGGAAGGCAGGGGTCAGCCCCAGCATTTT
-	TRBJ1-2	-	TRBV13	CASSSGDGPNYGYTF	TGTGCCAGCAGCTCGGGGGACGGACCTAACTATGGCTACACCTTC
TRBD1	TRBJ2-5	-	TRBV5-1	CASSLGQGYQETQYF	TGCGCCAGCAGCTTGGGACAGGGATATCAAGAGACCCAGTACTTC
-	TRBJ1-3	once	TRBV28	CASTFPGGSGNTIYF	TGTGCCAGCACCTTCCCCGGAGGGAGCGGAAACACCATATATTTT
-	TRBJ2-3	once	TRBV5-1	CASSLYAETDTQYF	TGCGCCAGCAGCTTGTACGCGGAAACGGATACGCAGTATTTT
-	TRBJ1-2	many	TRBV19	CASSIDQLGATGYTF	TGTGCCAGTAGTATAGACCAGTTGGGGGCCACGGGCTACACCTTC
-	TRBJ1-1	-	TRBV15	CATSRGGQLAFF	TGTGCCACCAGCAGAGGTGGGCAATTAGCTTTCTTT
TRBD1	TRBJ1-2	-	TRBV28	CASRAWDRGDYGYTF	TGTGCCAGCAGGGCTTGGGACAGGGGGGACTATGGCTACACCTTC
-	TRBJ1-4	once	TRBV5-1	CASSLAPGDEKLFF	TGCGCCAGCAGCTTGGCCCCGGGGGATGAAAAACTGTTTTTT
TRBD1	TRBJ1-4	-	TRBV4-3	CASRPTGEDNEKLFF	TGCGCCAGCAGACCCACAGGGGAGGATAATGAAAAACTGTTTTTT
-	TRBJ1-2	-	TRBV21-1	CASSKPRNLSYTF	TGTGCCAGCAGCAAGCCGCGCAACTTGAGCTACACCTTC
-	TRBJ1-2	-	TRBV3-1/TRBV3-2	CASSQDRQGTNYGYTF	TGTGCCAGCAGCCAAGATAGGCAGGGGACAAACTATGGCTACACCTTC
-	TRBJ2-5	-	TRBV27	CASSPDRLQETQYF	TGTGCCAGCAGTCCCGACAGGTTACAAGAGACCCAGTACTTC
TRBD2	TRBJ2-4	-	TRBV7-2	CASSLRLAGVGAKNIQYF	TGTGCCAGCAGCTTGCGACTAGCGGGAGTCGGGGCCAAAAACATTCAGTACTTC
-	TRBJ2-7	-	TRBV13	CASARGLGSYEQYF	TGTGCCTCAGCACGGGGGTTGGGCTCCTACGAGCAGTACTTC
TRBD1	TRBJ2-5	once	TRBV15	CATRDSARGQETQYF	TGTGCCACCAGAGATAGTGCCAGGGGGCAGGAGACCCAGTACTTC
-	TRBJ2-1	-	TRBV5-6	CASSLGVSTHEQFF	TGTGCCAGCAGCTTGGGTGTTAGTACCCATGAGCAGTTCTTC
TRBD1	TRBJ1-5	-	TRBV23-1	CASSQSGDRGSNQPQHF	TGCGCCAGCAGTCAATCGGGGGACAGGGGTAGCAATCAGCCCCAGCATTTT
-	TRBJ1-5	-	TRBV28	CASMASNQPQHF	TGTGCCAGCATGGCTAGCAATCAGCCCCAGCATTTT
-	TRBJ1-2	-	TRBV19	CASSISGLGRNYGYTF	TGTGCCAGTAGTATTAGTGGATTGGGGCGGAACTATGGCTACACCTTC
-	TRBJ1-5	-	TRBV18	CASSPYGRNQPQHF	TGTGCCAGCTCACCTTATGGGAGGAATCAGCCCCAGCATTTT
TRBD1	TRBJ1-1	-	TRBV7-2	CASSLQGVNTEAFF	TGTGCCAGCAGCCTGCAGGGGGTGAACACTGAAGCTTTCTTT
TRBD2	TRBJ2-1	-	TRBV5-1	CASSLTTPSGRFGEQFF	TGCGCCAGCAGCCTTACTACCCCTAGCGGGAGATTTGGTGAGCAGTTCTTC
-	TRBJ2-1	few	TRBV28	CASSSDLEQFF	TGTGCCAGCAGTTCAGACTTGGAGCAGTTCTTC
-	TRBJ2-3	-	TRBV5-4	CASSQGGTGVTDTQYF	TGTGCCAGCAGCCAAGGTGGAACGGGAGTCACAGATACGCAGTATTTT
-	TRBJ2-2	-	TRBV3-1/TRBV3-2	CASSQERDGELFF	TGTGCCAGCAGCCAGGAACGGGACGGGGAGCTGTTTTTT
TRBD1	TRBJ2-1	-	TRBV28	CASSSGGHPPYNEQFF	TGTGCCAGCAGCTCAGGGGGCCACCCCCCCTACAATGAGCAGTTCTTC
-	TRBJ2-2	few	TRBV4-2	CASSPLASENTGELFF	TGTGCCAGCAGCCCCCTGGCTAGCGAGAACACCGGGGAGCTGTTTTTT
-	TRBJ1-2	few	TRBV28	CASRTVFSHGYTF	TGTGCCAGCAGGACAGTCTTCTCTCATGGCTACACCTTC
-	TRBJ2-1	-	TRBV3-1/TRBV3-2	CASSHSGAWWEHEQFF	TGTGCCAGCAGCCATTCAGGGGCATGGTGGGAACATGAGCAGTTCTTC
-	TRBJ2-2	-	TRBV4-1	CASRGVAGRDTGELFF	TGCGCCAGCAGGGGAGTGGCCGGACGGGACACCGGGGAGCTGTTTTTT
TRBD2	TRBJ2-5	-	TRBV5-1	CASTLRLAGGETQYF	TGCGCCAGCACCTTGAGGCTAGCGGGAGGAGAGACCCAGTACTTC
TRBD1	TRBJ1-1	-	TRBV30	CASSTQGGTEAFF	TGTGCCTCCTCGACCCAGGGGGGCACTGAAGCTTTCTTT
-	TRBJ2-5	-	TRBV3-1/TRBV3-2	CASCPTTGNLETQYF	TGTGCCAGCTGCCCTACCACAGGGAATCTGGAGACCCAGTACTTC
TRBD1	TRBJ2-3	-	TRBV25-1	CASSAHGQGARKADTQYF	TGTGCCAGCAGTGCTCACGGACAGGGGGCGCGGAAGGCAGATACGCAGTATTTT
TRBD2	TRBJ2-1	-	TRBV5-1	CASSLIAGSYNEQFF	TGCGCCAGCAGCTTGATAGCGGGTTCCTACAATGAGCAGTTCTTC
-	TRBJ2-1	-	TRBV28	CASSVGLLAGDEQFF	TGTGCCAGCAGCGTGGGGCTACTAGCAGGCGATGAGCAGTTCTTC
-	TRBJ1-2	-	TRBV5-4	CASSFSGLEGGYGYTF	TGTGCCAGCAGCTTTTCGGGTCTCGAAGGGGGCTATGGCTACACCTTC
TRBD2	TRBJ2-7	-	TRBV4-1	CASSLTSGISSYEQYF	TGCGCCAGCAGCCTGACTAGCGGGATCAGCTCCTACGAGCAGTACTTC
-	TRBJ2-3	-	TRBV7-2	CASSPDGVVIDTQYF	TGTGCCAGCAGCCCCGACGGAGTAGTCATAGATACGCAGTATTTT